The sequence of this T cell receptor (beta chain) was determined in a study of cytomegalovirus exposure and HLA in healthy donors. A note on this clone: The antigen remains unidentified.

The CDR3 consists of 17 residues. After removal of 4 bases from V and 5 bases from J, the junction contained 9 bases not matched to a gene. Looked up from germline, CDR1 is SGDLS and CDR2 is YYNGEE. Primers: 60 Vbeta forward and 13 Jbeta reverse. TCRdb's table, derived via immunoSEQ multiplex PCR, lists solely in-frame clones and lacks some. The sample yields approximately 100,000 clones, approximately 77% seen once. Study results and caveats: HLA restriction was apparent for most CMV-associated TCR beta chains in a later analysis.

This clonotype originated in a male donor in good health and CMV-seropositive. The material sequenced was PBMCs. J is TRBJ1-6 and V is TRBV9; 10 bases fit TRBD1. The CDR3 loop is CASSQPPGQGNNSPLHF. The CDR3 DNA reads as TGTGCCAGCAGCCAGCCACCGGGACAGGGGAATAATTCACCCCTCCACTTT.